This T cell receptor beta chain was sequenced in a study of CD8+CD57+ T cells in acquired aplastic anemia. As for the study in general: Sequencing produced an average of approximately 10 million reads per healthy donor for CD4+ cells. General observations from the study: The study identified under 30 CD8+ CDR3 sequences shared by patients and controls.

Profiling that covered TCR beta VDJ and CDR3 relied on genomic DNA as its template. Each CDR3 protein gets one entry after TCRdb re-called the reads with MiXCR. The repertoire holds around 230,000 distinct CDR3 sequences, with over 60% as singletons. As to this clonotype: Its matching antigen is unknown.

Germline V gene lookup returns CDR1 DFQATT and CDR2 SNEGSKA (reference sequence). V shed 3 bases, J shed 2 bases, and the junction held 8 bases outside the gene matches. The CDR3 totals 15 residues. What was sequenced was sorted CD4+, CD8+, or CD8+CD57+ T cells (not recorded which) from PBMCs. This clonotype originated in a human donor in good health. The chain employs TRBV20-1 and TRBJ2-3, with 7 bases lining up with TRBD2. CDR3 protein: CSARTPGGFTDTQYF. CDR3 in DNA: TGCAGTGCTAGGACTCCGGGGGGATTCACAGATACGCAGTATTTT.